The clone carrying this TCR beta chain was observed a single time. Its antigen is unknown. V lost 8 bases, J lost 7 bases, and 12 bases stayed unmatched. CDR1 SGHRS and CDR2 YFSETQ come from the germline V gene. The CDR3 has 14 amino acids. The record originates from a study of post-analysis software for immune sequencing data. Across the whole study: Patients had relapsing-remitting, secondary progressive or progressive-relapsing multiple sclerosis; some lacked subtype. Study-wide results and limits: Significantly decreased normalized Chao1 diversity was recorded for multiple sclerosis patients relative to controls. In patients, five or six TRBV segments were more frequent than in controls, with TRBV5-6, TRBV5-1 and TRBV20-1 among them.

cDNA libraries for TCR beta contained unique molecular identifiers. The T cell input of roughly 0.95 to 10 million gave a few hundred thousand cDNA molecules. TCRdb independently ran MiXCR on the PCR reads; one entry per CDR3 protein. The sample holds some 700,000 distinct CDR3 sequences, around 64% seen once. The chain links TRBV5-1 to TRBJ1-5, with 7 bases aligning to TRBD1. The TCR originated in a girl aged 2 to 10 with multiple sclerosis. The sample taken for sequencing was blood. As DNA, the CDR3 is TGCGCCAGGGGCCTTCAGACAGGGCGGCAGCCCCAGCATTTT. The encoded protein is CARGLQTGRQPQHF.